This T cell receptor (beta chain) came from a study of long-term antiretroviral therapy in people with HIV. Background on the study: The immediate-ART recommendation dates to 2015, and the earliest samples predate it by about a decade.

Findings of the study overall: An increase in diversity followed ART, yet levels stayed below transplant donor controls. Clones that had undergone expansion before ART dominated the repertoire at all time points.

Germline V gene data show CDR1 as MNHEY and CDR2 as SVGAGI. The CDR3 is made up of 14 amino acids. Deletions cut 2 bases from V and 4 bases from J, with 8 bases between. At the survey level, the v3.0 immunoSEQ assay was run. The protocol was immunoSEQ multiplex PCR, while the TCRdb copy is restricted to in-frame clones and leaves out a portion. The sample contains 25,000 to 35,000 clones, approximately 96% of which appear only once. As to this clone: Its matching antigen is unknown.

This TCR came from a man aged 30 to 39 with HIV. V gene TRBV6-5 combines with J gene TRBJ2-2, with D unresolved. Sequenced material: unsorted PBMCs, taken 6.6 years after starting antiretroviral therapy. CDR3 protein: CASSYGGSTGELFF. CDR3 nucleotide sequence: TGTGCCAGCAGTTACGGTGGCAGCACCGGGGAGCTGTTTTTT.